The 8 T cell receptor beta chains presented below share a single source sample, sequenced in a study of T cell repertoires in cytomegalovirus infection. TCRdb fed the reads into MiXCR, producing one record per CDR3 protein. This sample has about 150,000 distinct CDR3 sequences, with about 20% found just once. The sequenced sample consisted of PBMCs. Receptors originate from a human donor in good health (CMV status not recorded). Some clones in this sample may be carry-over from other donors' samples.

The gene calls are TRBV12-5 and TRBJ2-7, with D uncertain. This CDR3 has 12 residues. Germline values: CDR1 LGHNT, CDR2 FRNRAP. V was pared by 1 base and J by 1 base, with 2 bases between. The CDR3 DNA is TGTGCTAGTGGTTTGGGGTCCTACGAGCAGTACTTC. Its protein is CASGLGSYEQYF.

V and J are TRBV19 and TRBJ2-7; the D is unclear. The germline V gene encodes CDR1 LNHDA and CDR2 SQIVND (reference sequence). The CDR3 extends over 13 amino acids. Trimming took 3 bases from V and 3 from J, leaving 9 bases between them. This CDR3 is CASSMAPLYEQYF. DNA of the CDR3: TGTGCCAGTAGTATGGCACCCCTCTACGAGCAGTACTTC.

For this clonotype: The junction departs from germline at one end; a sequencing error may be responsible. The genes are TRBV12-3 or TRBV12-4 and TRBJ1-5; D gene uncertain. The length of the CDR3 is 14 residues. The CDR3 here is CAGSFGRRNQPQHF. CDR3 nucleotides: TGTGCCGGCAGTTTTGGCAGGCGCAATCAGCCCCAGCATTTT.

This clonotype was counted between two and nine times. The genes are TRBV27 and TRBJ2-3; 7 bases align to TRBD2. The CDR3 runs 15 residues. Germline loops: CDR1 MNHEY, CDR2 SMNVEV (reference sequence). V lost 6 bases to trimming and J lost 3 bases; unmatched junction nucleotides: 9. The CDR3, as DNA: TGTGCCAGCAGGAGGGACCTAGCGGATACAGATACGCAGTATTTT. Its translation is CASRRDLADTDTQYF.

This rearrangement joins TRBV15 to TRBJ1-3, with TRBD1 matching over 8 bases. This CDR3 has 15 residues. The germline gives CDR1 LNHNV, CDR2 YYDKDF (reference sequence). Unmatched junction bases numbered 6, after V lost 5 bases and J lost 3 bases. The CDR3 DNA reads TGTGCCACCAGCCCCATGGACAGGGATGGAAACACCATATATTTT. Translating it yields CATSPMDRDGNTIYF.

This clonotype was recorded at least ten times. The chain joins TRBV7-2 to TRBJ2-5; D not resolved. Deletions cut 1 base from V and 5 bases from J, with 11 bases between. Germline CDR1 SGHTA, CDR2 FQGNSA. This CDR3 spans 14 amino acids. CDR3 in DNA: TGTGCCAGCAGCTTAGATCCGCACCGGGAGACCCAGTACTTC. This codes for CASSLDPHRETQYF.

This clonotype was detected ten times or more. In DNA, the CDR3 is TGTGCCAGCAGCCCAGGACAGGGGGCGAATGAAAAACTGTTTTTT. Translated, it gives CASSPGQGANEKLFF. V and J are TRBV7-8 and TRBJ1-4, with 11 positions matching TRBD1. With V trimmed by 5 bases and J by 5 bases, 4 bases remained unmatched. The CDR3 sequence is 15 residues long. In germline, CDR1 is SGHVS, CDR2 FQNEAQ.

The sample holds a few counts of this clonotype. CDR3 sequence: CASSQERGTETQYF. CDR3 nucleotides: TGTGCCAGCAGCCAAGAGAGGGGGACAGAGACCCAGTACTTC. The chain joins TRBV14 to TRBJ2-5; a possible D gene is TRBD1 (6 bases). V lost 0 bases and J 4 bases, leaving 9 bases between the germline ends. The CDR3 runs to 14 residues. Germline V gives CDR1 SGHDN, CDR2 FVKESK.